What follows describes a single TCR beta chain. Germline CDR1 reads SGHKS; CDR2 reads YYEKEE (reference sequence). The ends were cut back, 3 bases at V and 6 bases at J, with 22 bases in the middle. CDR3 length: 16 residues. The data belong to a study of blood T cell repertoires in COVID-19. Here immunoSEQ multiplex PCR was the method, and the copy in TCRdb shows in-frame clones only, minus some. The sample lists 190,000 or so clones; roughly 89% were seen once. Sequenced material: peripheral blood. The receptor was isolated from a woman between 18 and 29 years old who had recovered from COVID-19. This chain joins TRBV5-5 and TRBJ2-7; D perhaps matches TRBD1 (6 bases). Here the CDR3 reads CASSSSRGNIYVEQYF. The CDR3 DNA reads as TGTGCCAGCAGCTCCTCAAGGGGGAACATCTACGTCGAGCAGTACTTC.